These 30 T cell receptor beta chains came from one sample sequenced in a study of cytomegalovirus exposure and HLA in healthy donors. Primers: 60 Vbeta forward and 13 Jbeta reverse. Libraries were prepared by immunoSEQ multiplex PCR; TCRdb keeps only in-frame clonotypes and omits some of them. The table includes 150,000 to 200,000 clones, approximately 80% detected once. Sequencing input: PBMCs. The receptor source for this set is a woman aged 25 to 39 in good health and CMV-seronegative.

The chain joins TRBV7-3 to TRBJ2-1; 8 bases are a match to TRBD2. Unmatched junction bases numbered 11, after V lost 5 bases and J lost 5 bases. CDR1 and CDR2 from the germline V gene are SGHTA and FQGTGA. CDR3 length: 16 amino acids. CDR3 in DNA: TGTGCCAGCAGCCCGGGAGCGGGAGAGTTACACAATGAGCAGTTCTTC. It codes for CASSPGAGELHNEQFF.

The sample holds a few counts of this clone. The chain employs TRBV5-4 and TRBJ1-3, with 8 bases fitting TRBD1. V gave up 5 bases and J gave up 1 base; unmatched junction bases: 5. The CDR3 totals 15 residues. The germline V gene has CDR1 SGHNT and CDR2 YYREEE (reference sequence). The CDR3 protein is CASSWGTGSGNTIYF. The CDR3 region has the DNA TGTGCCAGCAGTTGGGGGACAGGATCTGGAAACACCATATATTTT. The variable domain in full, with the rest retrieved from reference TRBV5-4 and TRBJ1-3, is ETGVTQSPTHLIKTRGQQVTLRCSSQSGHNTVSWYQQALGQGPQFIFQYYREEENGRGNFPPRFSGLQFPNYSSELNVNALELDDSALYLCASSWGTGSGNTIYFGEGSWLTVV.

This clone was seen a few times. The chain links TRBV6-1 to TRBJ1-1; 7 bases are shared with TRBD1. Germline CDR1 reads MNHNS; CDR2 reads SASEGT. V shed 4 bases, J shed 1 base, and the junction held 9 bases outside the gene matches. The CDR3 has 16 amino acids. The CDR3 coding sequence is TGTGCCAGCAGTGGCCTTAGCGGGACAGCGAACACTGAAGCTTTCTTT. This translates into CASSGLSGTANTEAFF.

The chain is built from TRBV5-1 and TRBJ2-1, with 12 bases aligning to TRBD2. CDR3 length: 18 residues. The germline V gene encodes CDR1 SGHRS and CDR2 YFSETQ. Trimming took 4 bases from V and 3 from J; bases not matched to a gene: 11. The chain's CDR3 is CASSPRTSGIGGYNEQFF. The CDR3 DNA reads as TGCGCCAGCAGCCCCAGGACTAGCGGGATAGGGGGCTACAATGAGCAGTTCTTC.

On this clone itself: An end of the junction differs from the germline gene, which may be a read error. The chain recombines TRBV7-7 with TRBJ2-2, with 10 bases lining up with TRBD1. This CDR3 is 15 amino acids long. Germline V gives CDR1 SSHAT, CDR2 FNYEAQ (reference sequence). The CDR3 nucleotides are TGTGCTAGCAGCTTTGTGGGACAGGGGACAGGGGAGCTGTTTTTT. It specifies CASSFVGQGTGELFF.

The chain links TRBV4-2 to TRBJ2-5; TRBD1 is a possible D gene (6 bases). The V end lost 0 bases, the J end lost 7 bases, and 18 bases lay between the germline ends. CDR1 is LGHNA and CDR2 is YNFKEQ in the germline V gene. This CDR3 is 16 amino acids long. The CDR3 here is CASSQELQGSRGTQYF. The CDR3 DNA follows: TGTGCCAGCAGCCAAGAGCTACAGGGCTCCCGGGGGACCCAGTACTTC.

The chain joins TRBV28 to TRBJ2-3; 10 bases map to TRBD2. The CDR3 spans 15 residues. Germline V CDR1 and CDR2: MDHEN, SYDVKM. The V gene end was trimmed by 8 bases and the J gene end by 1 base; junction bases not matched to a gene: 6. CDR3 loop: CASRSGTSGTDTQYF. The CDR3 DNA is TGTGCCAGCCGATCGGGGACTAGCGGCACAGATACGCAGTATTTT.

This chain links TRBV5-1 with TRBJ1-2, with D uncertain. Germline V lookup: CDR1 SGHRS, CDR2 YFSETQ. The CDR3 runs 14 residues. The V gene lost 0 bases and the J gene lost 8 bases, with 14 bases spanning the gap. CDR3 amino acids: CASSLVSGRGGYTF. The CDR3 DNA follows: TGCGCCAGCAGCTTGGTGTCAGGTCGAGGGGGCTACACCTTC.

The chain recombines TRBV5-1 with TRBJ2-3; possibly TRBD2 for D (5 bases). This CDR3 comprises 13 residues. Germline loops: CDR1 SGHRS, CDR2 YFSETQ. Trimming removed 0 bases from V and 5 bases from J, with 7 bases in between. Here the CDR3 DNA reads TGCGCCAGCAGCTTGGGCGGGCGAGATACGCAGTATTTT. This codes for CASSLGGRDTQYF.

V usage is TRBV7-9 and J usage is TRBJ1-4; D is possibly TRBD1 (5 bases). The ends were cut back, 2 bases at V and 8 bases at J, with 18 bases in the middle. Germline lookup yields CDR1 SEHNR and CDR2 FQNEAQ (reference sequence). This CDR3 contains 16 residues. For the CDR3, the DNA is TGTGCCAGCAGCTTACGGGTTAAACATCCAGGGGAAAAACTGTTTTTT. Protein product: CASSLRVKHPGEKLFF.

This chain joins TRBV5-4 and TRBJ1-2; TRBD1 matches at 9 bases. In germline, CDR1 is SGHNT, CDR2 YYREEE (reference sequence). This CDR3 region has 16 residues. Trimming cost V 3 bases and J 5 bases; bases outside gene matches: 11. This CDR3 is CASSSTQGARGYGYTF. The CDR3, as DNA: TGTGCCAGCAGCTCAACACAGGGGGCGAGGGGATATGGCTACACCTTC.

The chain has TRBV30 and TRBJ2-1; TRBD1 agrees at 8 bases. Germline assignment: CDR1 GTSNPN and CDR2 SVGIG (reference sequence). V shed 5 bases, J shed 7 bases, and the junction held 4 bases outside the gene matches. This CDR3 comprises 12 residues. CDR3 nucleotides: TGTGCCTGGGGACAGGGAACGAATGAGCAGTTCTTC. This gives the protein CAWGQGTNEQFF.

The chain couples TRBV18 to TRBJ1-1, with 7 bases matching TRBD1. The junction had 4 bases not matched to a gene; V was cut back by 2 bases and J by 4 bases. Germline V gene lookup returns CDR1 KGHSH and CDR2 LQKENI. The CDR3 loop spans 14 amino acids. CDR3 region: CASSPVQGGTEAFF. In DNA, the CDR3 is TGTGCCAGCTCACCAGTCCAGGGGGGCACTGAAGCTTTCTTT.

The chain combines TRBV10-3 with TRBJ2-6, with D possibly TRBD1 on 5 matching bases. CDR3 length equals 18 residues. V was cut by 8 bases and J by 0 bases, with 20 bases left in between. The germline CDR1 and CDR2 sequences are ENHRY and SYGVKD. CDR3 nucleotides: TGTGCCATCGGTGCAGGGTATTCAACCGGCTCTGGGGCCAACGTCCTGACTTTC. This encodes CAIGAGYSTGSGANVLTF.

The CDR3 sequence is CASSQPGPSYEQYF. CDR3 sequence (DNA): TGTGCCAGCAGCCAACCAGGTCCCTCCTACGAGCAGTACTTC. This chain links TRBV14 with TRBJ2-7; D gene ambiguous. The CDR3 length is 14 residues. Trimming removed 2 bases from V and 0 bases from J, with 8 bases in between. Per the germline V gene, CDR1 is SGHDN and CDR2 is FVKESK.

Only one count was recorded for this clone. The chain couples TRBV6-5 to TRBJ1-1; D gene uncertain. The germline V gene encodes CDR1 MNHEY and CDR2 SVGAGI. The CDR3 spans 13 residues. Trimming left V 8 bases short and J 5 bases short, with 15 bases between. CDR3 sequence: CASGRPKETEAFF. CDR3 coding DNA: TGTGCCAGCGGCAGGCCAAAAGAGACTGAAGCTTTCTTT.

The rearrangement links TRBV6-1 to TRBJ1-5; unclear D gene. Trimming took 3 bases from V and 0 from J, leaving 6 bases between them. The CDR3 loop spans 14 amino acids. CDR1 MNHNS and CDR2 SASEGT come from the germline V gene. DNA of the CDR3: TGTGCCAGCAGTGAGCAGTTTAGCAATCAGCCCCAGCATTTT. It specifies CASSEQFSNQPQHF.

J is TRBJ1-4 and V is TRBV7-9, with a possible D match to TRBD1 (5 bases). CDR1 and CDR2 (germline): SEHNR, FQNEAQ (reference sequence). Trimming left V 5 bases short and J 3 bases short, with 10 bases between. This CDR3 contains 14 residues. Here the CDR3 reads CASSRGFANEKLFF. DNA of the CDR3: TGTGCCAGCAGCCGGGGGTTCGCTAATGAAAAACTGTTTTTT.

The chain combines TRBV27 with TRBJ2-2; 8 nucleotides agree with TRBD2. Trimming cost V 2 bases and J 4 bases; bases outside gene matches: 6. There are 16 residues in the CDR3. Germline assignment: CDR1 MNHEY and CDR2 SMNVEV (reference sequence). CDR3 in DNA: TGTGCCAGCAGTTTACCCCCTACTAGCGGCACCGGGGAGCTGTTTTTT. This sequence encodes CASSLPPTSGTGELFF.

V usage is TRBV4-1 and J usage is TRBJ2-1; 11 bases map to TRBD2. Losses at the gene ends were 4 bases for V and 4 bases for J; bases not matched to a gene: 6. The CDR3 totals 16 residues. CDR1 is MGHRA and CDR2 is YSYEKL in the germline V gene. CDR3 sequence (DNA): TGCGCCAGCAGCCCCGCGACTAGCGGGGTATACAATGAGCAGTTCTTC. It codes for CASSPATSGVYNEQFF.

The chain uses TRBV30 and TRBJ1-5, with no clear D. CDR3 length: 16 residues. Germline CDR1 reads GTSNPN; CDR2 reads SVGIG (reference sequence). V dropped 1 base and J dropped 1 base, with 14 bases sitting between them. The CDR3 loop is CAWSGPPGGSNQPQHF. In DNA, the CDR3 is TGTGCCTGGAGTGGCCCACCGGGTGGCAGCAATCAGCCCCAGCATTTT.

This clone is a singleton in its sample. J is TRBJ1-2 and V is TRBV29-1, with TRBD1 identical over 8 bases. After removal of 0 bases from V and 8 bases from J, the junction contained 17 bases not matched to a gene. The CDR3 contains 17 residues. Germline CDR1 reads SQVTM; CDR2 reads ANQGSEA. The CDR3 DNA is TGCAGCGTTGAAGACCTGGGGGGACAGGCGACCCCTTGGGGCTACACCTTC. Translated, it gives CSVEDLGGQATPWGYTF.

This clone was recorded a few times. The chain links TRBV13 to TRBJ1-2, with D perhaps TRBD1 (5 bases). V was clipped by 5 bases and J by 1 base, with 14 bases between them. Looked up from germline, CDR1 is PRHDT and CDR2 is FYEKMQ (reference sequence). The CDR3 totals 15 residues. CDR3 coding DNA: TGTGCCAGCAGCCCCACCGGCGGGGGTAACTATGGCTACACCTTC. It is translated as CASSPTGGGNYGYTF.

This clone showed up just a few times. This chain joins TRBV7-3 and TRBJ2-3, with D hard to call. Germline assignment: CDR1 SGHTA and CDR2 FQGTGA. CDR3 size: 14 residues. V dropped 3 bases and J dropped 0 bases, with 7 bases sitting between them. The CDR3 reads CASSFIPSTDTQYF. CDR3 in DNA: TGTGCCAGCAGCTTTATTCCTAGCACAGATACGCAGTATTTT.

V usage is TRBV30 and J usage is TRBJ1-4, with 7 bases lining up with TRBD1. CDR1 and CDR2 (germline): GTSNPN, SVGIG (reference sequence). The CDR3 consists of 14 residues. With 1 base clipped from V and 4 bases from J, the junction kept 3 bases outside the gene matches. The CDR3 spells CAWSEDRYNEKLFF. The CDR3, as DNA: TGTGCCTGGAGTGAGGACAGGTATAATGAAAAACTGTTTTTT.

Only a few counts were recorded for this clone. This sequence joins TRBV13 and TRBJ2-7; 9 bases are a match to TRBD1. V lost 6 bases and J lost 0; bases outside the gene matches: 6. The CDR3 extends over 15 amino acids. Germline CDR1 and CDR2: PRHDT and FYEKMQ (reference sequence). The chain's CDR3 is CASRLQGASSYEQYF. The CDR3 DNA sequence: TGTGCCAGCAGGTTACAGGGGGCAAGCTCCTACGAGCAGTACTTC.

This chain links TRBV28 with TRBJ1-5; D might be TRBD1 (6 bases). Trimming removed 5 bases from V and 7 bases from J, with 15 bases in between. CDR3 length: 14 amino acids. Germline-derived CDR1 and CDR2 are MDHEN and SYDVKM. Written as DNA, the CDR3 is TGTGCCAGCAGTCAACCAGGGGAACAACAGCCCCAGCATTTT. Translating gives CASSQPGEQQPQHF.

The V gene is TRBV4-3, the J gene TRBJ1-1; D possibly corresponds to TRBD1 (6 bases). Looked up from germline, CDR1 is LGHNA and CDR2 is YSLEER. CDR3 length: 17 residues. Trimming removed 0 bases at V and 11 bases at J, with 25 bases between. The CDR3 nucleotides read TGCGCCAGCAGCCAAGAAAAGTTTGGTTACAGGGCAGAGTACGCTTTCTTT. It is translated as CASSQEKFGYRAEYAFF.

This clone was found a few times. CDR3 sequence reads: CASTRRQGANEQYF. CDR3 sequence (DNA): TGTGCCAGCACCCGGCGGCAGGGGGCTAACGAGCAGTACTTC. This rearrangement joins TRBV6-5 to TRBJ2-7; TRBD1 agrees at 8 bases. This CDR3 spans 14 amino acids. Germline CDR1 reads MNHEY; CDR2 reads SVGAGI. Trimming cost V 7 bases and J 5 bases; bases outside gene matches: 10.

The CDR3 DNA follows: TGTGCCAGCAGTCGGGACAGGGAGGAATATAGTGGCAATCAGCCCCAGCATTTT. This sequence encodes CASSRDREEYSGNQPQHF. The J gene is TRBJ1-5, the V gene TRBV28; TRBD1 agrees at 9 bases. Germline V CDR1 and CDR2: MDHEN, SYDVKM. This CDR3 is built from 18 residues. After removal of 5 bases from V and 2 bases from J, the junction contained 13 bases not matched to a gene.